This entry lists 17 T cell receptor beta chains sequenced from one sample in a study of blood T cells in healthy people across ages. Primers used in a second PCR of about 7 to 12 cycles were a sample-barcoded 5' primer and a J-beta primer mix. TCRdb independently ran MiXCR on the 5' RACE reads; one entry per CDR3 protein. The table has hundreds of thousands of distinct CDR3 sequences, about 48% seen once; the top ten hold about 38%. Sequenced input: blood. The source is a man at least 80 years old in good health.

This clonotype turned up a few times. The chain joins TRBV3-1 to TRBJ2-1; D might be TRBD1 (6 bases). The CDR3 has 14 residues. Germline lookup yields CDR1 LGHDT and CDR2 YNNKEL (reference sequence). The V end lost 6 bases, the J end lost 3 bases, and 12 bases lay between the germline ends. CDR3 sequence: CASSLTGFYNEQFF. The CDR3, as DNA: TGTGCCAGCAGTCTTACAGGGTTCTACAATGAGCAGTTCTTC.

The J gene is TRBJ2-7, the V gene TRBV5-1; TRBD2 matches 15 bases. The germline CDR1 and CDR2 sequences are SGHRS and YFSETQ. Trimming removed 3 bases from V and 0 bases from J; junction bases left unmatched: 7. CDR3 length: 18 amino acids. CDR3 DNA: TGCGCCAGCAGCTCGGGACTAGCGGGAGGCCATAGCTCCTACGAGCAGTACTTC. It is translated as CASSSGLAGGHSSYEQYF.

The V gene is TRBV5-1, the J gene TRBJ2-3, with D perhaps matching TRBD1 or TRBD2 (5 bases each). CDR1 is SGHRS, CDR2 YFSETQ, per germline. The CDR3 loop spans 15 amino acids. V lost 4 bases and J 14 bases, leaving 26 bases between the germline ends. The CDR3: CASSATGTAHRYAYF. CDR3 nucleotides: TGCGCCAGCAGCGCTACCGGGACCGCTCACAGATACGCGTATTTT.

The rearrangement uses TRBV10-3 and TRBJ2-5; no definite D call. CDR3 size: 15 residues. Trimming removed 6 bases at V and 5 bases at J, with 19 bases between. CDR1 is ENHRY, CDR2 SYGVKD, per germline. CDR3 in amino acids: CAIRQSQRAGETQYF. The CDR3 bases are TGTGCCATCAGGCAGAGCCAAAGGGCCGGGGAGACCCAGTACTTC.

This chain joins TRBV19 and TRBJ2-1, with 10 nucleotides matching TRBD1. The V gene's germline CDR1 is LNHDA and CDR2 SQIVND (reference sequence). The CDR3 runs 14 residues. V dropped 9 bases and J dropped 3; count of bases not matched to a gene: 5. This chain's CDR3 is CASRGQGVYNEQFF. CDR3 DNA: TGTGCCAGCCGTGGACAGGGGGTCTACAATGAGCAGTTCTTC.

This clonotype was detected only a few times. The V and J genes are TRBV6-2 or TRBV6-3 and TRBJ2-7, with 7 bases aligning to TRBD2. This CDR3 comprises 15 residues. Germline CDR1 is MNHEY and CDR2 is SVGEGT. The trim removed 0 bases at V and 5 bases at J, leaving 7 bases unmatched. CDR3 DNA: TGTGCCAGCAGTTACTCGACACTAGCGACCAACGAGCAGTACTTC. Translating gives CASSYSTLATNEQYF.

This clonotype was detected only once. A read error is likely, as this CDR3 ends without the conserved phenylalanine or tryptophan. The DNA is omitted, as the CDR3 cannot be located on it reliably, and the CDR3 follows TCRdb's listing. The CDR3 region is CASSEGQGNFGYTFGS. The chain is built from TRBV10-2 and TRBJ2-1; whether TRBD1, the table's D call, matches the DNA was not checked. The CDR3 comprises 16 residues, both ends counted. Per germline, CDR1 WSHSY and CDR2 SAAADI.

The chain has TRBV14 and TRBJ2-1; D is perhaps TRBD2 (6 bases). This CDR3 contains 13 residues. Per germline, CDR1 SGHDN and CDR2 FVKESK. V lost 7 bases, J lost 3 bases, and 10 bases lay in between. The CDR3 sequence is CASTGGNYNEQFF. CDR3 bases: TGTGCCAGCACGGGCGGGAACTACAATGAGCAGTTCTTC. Complete variable domain (other parts from reference TRBV14 and TRBJ2-1): EAGVTQFPSHSVIEKGQTVTLRCDPISGHDNLYWYRRVMGKEIKFLLHFVKESKQDESGMPNNRFLAERTGGTYSTLKVQPAELEDSGVYFCASTGGNYNEQFFGPGTRLTVL.

This clonotype showed up just a few times. CDR3 in DNA: TGTGCCAGCAGTGATAAGGGGCTTAATGAAAAACTGTTTTTT. Protein: CASSDKGLNEKLFF. The rearrangement links TRBV2 to TRBJ1-4, with a tentative D call TRBD1 (5 bases). The length of the CDR3 is 14 residues. V lost 3 bases, J lost 4 bases, and 9 bases lay in between. The germline CDR1 and CDR2 sequences are SNHLY and FYNNEI.

This chain connects TRBV24-1 to TRBJ2-1; D gene uncertain. The V gene's germline CDR1 is KGHDR and CDR2 SFDVKD. V was trimmed by 4 bases and J by 0 bases, leaving 9 bases between them. The CDR3 totals 15 residues. Here the CDR3 reads CATSDPESSYNEQFF. DNA for the CDR3: TGTGCCACCAGTGACCCAGAGAGCTCCTACAATGAGCAGTTCTTC.

The chain recombines TRBV6-2 or TRBV6-3 with TRBJ2-1; D call uncertain. There are 12 residues in the CDR3. Trimming cost V 0 bases and J 10 bases, with 7 bases left between them. Per the germline V gene, CDR1 is MNHEY and CDR2 is SVGEGT. The DNA for the CDR3 is TGTGCCAGCAGTTACTCTGTGTTCGAGCAGTTCTTC. Residues: CASSYSVFEQFF.

The chain employs TRBV27 and TRBJ2-7; TRBD1 aligns across 9 bases. Per germline, CDR1 MNHEY and CDR2 SMNVEV (reference sequence). CDR3 length equals 15 residues. V was clipped by 1 base and J by 6 bases; unmatched bases: 7. In DNA, the CDR3 is TGTGCCAGCAGTTTATTGGGACAGGGCTCGGGCGAGCAGTACTTC. Its protein product is CASSLLGQGSGEQYF.

This chain connects TRBV20-1 to TRBJ1-2; D not certain. The CDR3 runs 14 residues. Germline-derived CDR1 and CDR2 are DFQATT and SNEGSKA (reference sequence). Deletions cut 5 bases from V and 8 bases from J, with 21 bases between. The CDR3 nucleotides read TGCAGTGCTCGCCCCCCAAGGCCCGCGGGCGGCTACACCTTC. As protein: CSARPPRPAGGYTF.

J is TRBJ1-2 and V is TRBV6-5; a weak D match, TRBD1 (6 bases). The CDR3 loop spans 15 amino acids. Germline V CDR1 and CDR2: MNHEY, SVGAGI. The V end was cut by 4 bases, the J end by 0 bases, with 12 bases between. The CDR3 spells CASSSPAGANYGYTF. CDR3 DNA: TGTGCCAGCAGTTCTCCGGCAGGGGCTAACTATGGCTACACCTTC.

J is TRBJ2-1 and V is TRBV27, with 10 bases aligning to TRBD2. V was clipped by 11 bases and J by 6 bases; unmatched bases: 7. The CDR3 contains 13 residues. CDR1 and CDR2 from the germline V gene are MNHEY and SMNVEV (reference sequence). CDR3 loop: CAHPAGGGNEQFF. The CDR3 coding sequence is TGTGCCCACCCAGCGGGAGGGGGCAATGAGCAGTTCTTC.

The chain recombines TRBV9 with TRBJ2-1; 10 bases align to TRBD2. Trimming removed 4 bases from V and 5 bases from J; junction bases left unmatched: 15. CDR1 and CDR2 (germline): SGDLS, YYNGEE. The CDR3 length is 18 residues. The CDR3 loop reads CASSPDLRAGGWDNEQFF. The DNA of the CDR3 is TGTGCCAGCAGCCCGGACCTAAGAGCGGGAGGGTGGGACAATGAGCAGTTCTTC.

The J gene is TRBJ2-7, the V gene TRBV5-1; 7 nucleotides line up with TRBD2. Germline V lookup: CDR1 SGHRS, CDR2 YFSETQ. V gave up 6 bases and J gave up 5 bases; unmatched junction bases: 11. The CDR3 consists of 14 residues. This CDR3 is CASTRGGDVDEQYF. The DNA of the CDR3 is TGCGCCAGCACCCGCGGGGGAGATGTCGACGAGCAGTACTTC.